The source of this T cell receptor beta chain is a study of identical twins. Overall study results and limits: An excess of low generation probability was shown by twin-shared out-of-frame alpha sequences.

Per germline, CDR1 SGHDT and CDR2 YYEEEE. The CDR3 runs to 15 residues. V shed 5 bases and J 2 bases; nucleotides not matched to a gene: 5. A remark on this clonotype: Its target is unknown.

TCRdb used MiXCR to reprocess the 5' RACE reads, holding one entry per CDR3 protein. The data contain nearly 900,000 distinct CDR3 sequences, roughly an eighth of them seen just once; the ten biggest clones take up around 1.5%. This sample was also put to use in a study of yellow fever vaccine responses in identical twins.

The sample comprised PBMCs. The source of this sequence is a woman younger than 30 in good health. The chain employs TRBV5-6 and TRBJ2-3; 10 nucleotides agree with TRBD2. Written as DNA, the CDR3 is TGTGCCAGCAGAAGGACTAGCGGAAACACAGATACGCAGTATTTT. Translating it yields CASRRTSGNTDTQYF.